The clone carrying this T cell receptor beta chain was counted once. Investigators prepared the TCR beta libraries by applying iRepertoire HTBI primers and Arm-PCR of CDR3 regions. TCRdb reanalysed the multiplex PCR reads using MiXCR and keeps one entry per CDR3 protein. Counted here are 650,000 to 850,000 distinct CDR3 sequences, 25% to 30% occurring once; the ten biggest clones make up 40% to 50%. CDR3 length equals 14 residues. The ends were cut back, 5 bases at V and 4 bases at J, with 14 bases in the middle. Germline CDR1 is SGHTA and CDR2 is FQGTGA. Specified time point: persistent/refractory GD, antithyroid drugs over 5 years with positive TRAb. The TCR library was made from RNA that had been extracted from PBMCs in TRIzol. This record comes from a study of regulatory T cells in long-lasting Graves disease.

Sequencing used peripheral blood mononuclear cells (PBMCs), obtained when the disease was refractory, from a patient treated with antithyroid drugs. This sequence was found in a female donor with Graves disease. V and J are TRBV7-3 and TRBJ1-1; D possibly corresponds to TRBD1 (6 bases). The CDR3 DNA reads TGTGCCAGCAGCGACGAACTAGGGGGCACTGAAGCTTTCTTT. Its translation is CASSDELGGTEAFF.